This T cell receptor (beta chain) was sequenced for a study of a mutant IDH1 vaccine in newly diagnosed glioma. Overall study: The start of vaccination came 4-6 weeks after radiotherapy alone, or with temozolomide cycles.

Regarding this clone: Its antigen remains unidentified.

The time point was: week 5, during vaccination. Vaccination used 300 ug of mutant IDH1 20-mer peptide per dose, with topical imiquimod. The V gene lost 2 bases and the J gene lost 1 base, with 9 bases spanning the gap. Per germline, CDR1 MNHNS and CDR2 SASEGT. The CDR3 loop spans 16 amino acids. Profiled with immunoSEQ multiplex PCR; TCRdb holds only in-frame clones, not every one. The sample shows 70,000 to 100,000 clones, 90% to 95% of them seen only once. The TCR sequence derives from a woman in her 50s with glioma. The sequencing used PBMCs, collected from a glioma patient whose treatment included an IDH1 peptide vaccine. The rearrangement uses TRBV6-1 and TRBJ2-6; the D gene is possibly TRBD2 (5 bases). The CDR3 sequence: CASSEYRGSGANVLTF. The CDR3 DNA is TGTGCCAGCAGTGAATACCGGGGTTCTGGGGCCAACGTCCTGACTTTC.